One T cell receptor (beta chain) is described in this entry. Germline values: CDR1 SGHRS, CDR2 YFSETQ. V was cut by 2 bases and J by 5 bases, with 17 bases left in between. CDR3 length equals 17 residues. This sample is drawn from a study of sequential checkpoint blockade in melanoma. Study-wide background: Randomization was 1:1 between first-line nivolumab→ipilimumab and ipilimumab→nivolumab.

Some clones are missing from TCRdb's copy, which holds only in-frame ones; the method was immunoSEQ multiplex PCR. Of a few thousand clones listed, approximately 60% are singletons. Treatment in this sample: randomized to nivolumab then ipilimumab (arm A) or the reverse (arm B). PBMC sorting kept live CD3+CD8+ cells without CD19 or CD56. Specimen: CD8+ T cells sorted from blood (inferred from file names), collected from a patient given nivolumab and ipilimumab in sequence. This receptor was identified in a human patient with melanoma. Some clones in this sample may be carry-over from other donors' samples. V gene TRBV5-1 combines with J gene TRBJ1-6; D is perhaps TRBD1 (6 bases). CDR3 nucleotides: TGCGCCAGCAGCTTAAACTATGGACAGATTGATAATTCACCCCTCCACTTT. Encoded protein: CASSLNYGQIDNSPLHF.